This entry lists 26 T cell receptor beta chains sequenced from one sample in a study of T-cell reconstitution after alpha-beta-depleted transplantation in children (dated by TCRdb to the mid-2010s). Libraries were made using PCR. Instrument used: Illumina HiSeq 2500. TCR libraries were prepared with molecular barcoding, using unique molecular identifiers to normalize TCRbeta repertoire quantification. TCRdb itself trimmed the public reads at Q25 with fastp, ran MiXCR and retained productive beta chains. Entries are consolidated by CDR3 protein sequence, retaining the most common genes and DNA. The sample contains 450,000 to 600,000 distinct CDR3 sequences, under 15% of them found a single time. The top ten hold approximately 2% of the sample. Taken with the paper, the label for treatment or condition translates to: allogeneic hematopoietic cell transplantation with graft depleted of TCRalphabeta T cells and CD19 B cells.

Source: PBMCs, mostly from graft donor cells, taken 360 days after TCRalphabeta/CD19-depleted stem cell transplant. The receptors derive from a male patient younger than 18 who had a stem cell transplant for acute myeloid leukemia, so the T cells may come from the graft donor.

There are a few counts of this clonotype. The rearrangement joins TRBV30 to TRBJ2-5, with 8 positions matching TRBD2. Germline V CDR1 and CDR2: GTSNPN, SVGIG (reference sequence). CDR3 length: 16 residues. Losses at the gene ends were 3 bases for V and 5 bases for J; bases not matched to a gene: 14. CDR3 in amino acids: CAWSFGGLGVSETQYF. DNA for the CDR3: TGTGCCTGGAGCTTCGGGGGACTAGGGGTTTCGGAGACCCAGTACTTC.

This clonotype was detected only a few times. This chain connects TRBV19 to TRBJ2-5; 9 bases align to TRBD1. V trimming: 11 bases; J trimming: 0 bases; junction bases outside the gene matches: 13. Germline V gene lookup returns CDR1 LNHDA and CDR2 SQIVND (reference sequence). The CDR3 is made up of 16 amino acids. CDR3 region: CASGTGLWINQETQYF. In DNA form, the CDR3 reads TGTGCCTCAGGGACAGGGTTGTGGATAAACCAAGAGACCCAGTACTTC.

This clonotype was seen only a few times. V and J are TRBV10-3 and TRBJ2-4; 10 bases are shared with TRBD1. The CDR3 sequence is 13 residues long. Trimming at V came to 6 bases and at J to 9 bases, leaving 5 bases not matched to a gene. Germline V gene sequence: CDR1 ENHRY, CDR2 SYGVKD. The DNA for the CDR3 is TGTGCCATCAGCGGACAGGGGGAGGTCATTCAGTACTTC. Its protein is CAISGQGEVIQYF.

This clonotype was counted only a few times. This chain uses TRBV20-1 with TRBJ2-7; TRBD2 matches 7 bases. The CDR3 length is 15 residues. Germline V CDR1 and CDR2: DFQATT, SNEGSKA (reference sequence). V shed 0 bases and J 2 bases; nucleotides not matched to a gene: 7. DNA of the CDR3: TGCAGTGCTAGAGATCGGGCTAGCGGCCCCTACGAGCAGTACTTC. Translated, it gives CSARDRASGPYEQYF.

On this clonotype itself: This may be a read error: a much more frequent sequence differs by one nucleotide. This sequence joins TRBV4-1 and TRBJ2-1; D is undetermined. The V gene lost 2 bases and the J gene lost 7 bases, with 21 bases spanning the gap. Germline CDR1 reads MGHRA; CDR2 reads YSYEKL. The length of the CDR3 is 17 residues. The CDR3 coding sequence is TGCGCCAGCAGCCAAAAAGGGTCTGCCCCTCCGATAAATGAGCAGTTCTTC. This translates into CASSQKGSAPPINEQFF.

This clonotype was observed a single time. The V gene is TRBV19, the J gene TRBJ1-1, with D perhaps TRBD1 (5 bases). Germline CDR1 reads LNHDA; CDR2 reads SQIVND (reference sequence). The CDR3 runs 15 residues. Trimming took off 4 bases at V and 1 base at J, with 13 bases between the two ends. The CDR3 DNA reads as TGTGCCAGTAGTACCAGGGCGGCCGCGAACACTGAAGCTTTCTTT. Protein: CASSTRAAANTEAFF.

This clonotype occurred a few times. The chain uses TRBV6-5 and TRBJ2-4; TRBD1 matches 11 bases. Per the germline V gene, CDR1 is MNHEY and CDR2 is SVGAGI. Trimming at V came to 2 bases and at J to 0 bases, leaving 6 bases not matched to a gene. The CDR3 totals 18 residues. The CDR3 nucleotides read TGTGCCAGCAGTTACGGGACAGGGGGGCCCTTAGCCAAAAACATTCAGTACTTC. It specifies CASSYGTGGPLAKNIQYF.

The chain couples TRBV11-1 to TRBJ2-7; 10 bases line up with TRBD2. Germline V lookup: CDR1 SGHAT, CDR2 FQDESV (reference sequence). V lost 1 base, J lost 2 bases, and 20 bases stayed unmatched. The CDR3 totals 21 residues. The chain's CDR3 is CASSLDARASGRGWPTYEQYF. CDR3 DNA: TGTGCCAGCAGCTTAGATGCCCGGGCTAGCGGGAGAGGGTGGCCAACCTACGAGCAGTACTTC. Variable domain in full (rest from reference TRBV11-1 and TRBJ2-7): EAEVAQSPRYKITEKSQAVAFWCDPISGHATLYWYRQILGQGPELLVQFQDESVVDDSQLPKDRFSAERLKGVDSTLKIQPAELGDSAMYLCASSLDARASGRGWPTYEQYFGPGTRLTVT.

The V gene is TRBV5-6, the J gene TRBJ2-6, with D unresolved. The V gene's germline CDR1 is SGHDT and CDR2 YYEEEE. Trimming removed 4 bases at V and 2 bases at J, with 10 bases between. The CDR3 runs to 15 residues. The CDR3 is CASSLEGTGANVLTF. CDR3 bases: TGTGCCAGCAGCCTGGAAGGCACTGGGGCCAACGTCCTGACTTTC.

This chain uses TRBV28 with TRBJ2-1; D is unresolved. CDR3 length equals 14 residues. Between the trimmed V and J ends, which lost 11 bases and 5 bases, there was a span of 19 bases. Per the germline V gene, CDR1 is MDHEN and CDR2 is SYDVKM. The CDR3 sequence is CAEQATGPHNEQFF. The CDR3, as DNA: TGTGCCGAGCAGGCAACCGGGCCACACAATGAGCAGTTCTTC.

This clonotype showed up just a few times. V usage is TRBV20-1 and J usage is TRBJ2-3; 12 nucleotides agree with TRBD2. The trim removed 6 bases at V and 4 bases at J, leaving 5 bases unmatched. CDR3 length equals 14 residues. Germline values: CDR1 DFQATT, CDR2 SNEGSKA (reference sequence). CDR3 loop: CSARLAGAPDTQYF. Written as DNA, the CDR3 is TGCAGTGCCAGACTAGCGGGAGCCCCAGATACGCAGTATTTT.

A few counts support this clonotype. The V and J genes are TRBV19 and TRBJ2-6; D remains ambiguous. V gave up 8 bases and J gave up 5 bases, with 7 bases separating them. CDR1 is LNHDA and CDR2 is SQIVND in the germline V gene (reference sequence). The CDR3 spans 12 residues. The CDR3 DNA sequence: TGTGCCAGTTCGTTCTGGGCCAACGTCCTGACTTTC. This translates into CASSFWANVLTF.

The chain employs TRBV6-5 and TRBJ2-1; the match to TRBD2 covers 7 bases. The CDR3 sequence is 17 residues long. J was trimmed by 5 bases and V by 3 bases; bases with no gene match: 13. The germline V gene has CDR1 MNHEY and CDR2 SVGAGI. Here the CDR3 reads CASSYFPWWEGNNEQFF. CDR3 in DNA: TGTGCCAGCAGTTATTTTCCGTGGTGGGAGGGAAACAATGAGCAGTTCTTC.

Only a few counts were recorded for this clonotype. The chain carries TRBV4-3 and TRBJ2-3; D not certain. The CDR3 is 15 residues long. V lost 0 bases to trimming and J lost 1 base, with 8 bases between them. The germline V gene has CDR1 LGHNA and CDR2 YSLEER. The CDR3 loop reads CASSQDDAGTDTQYF. The DNA of the CDR3 is TGCGCCAGCAGCCAAGATGATGCGGGCACAGATACGCAGTATTTT.

The genes are TRBV7-9 and TRBJ1-1; 8 bases agree with TRBD1. Germline-derived CDR1 and CDR2 are SEHNR and FQNEAQ (reference sequence). With 4 bases clipped from V and 1 base from J, the junction kept 5 bases outside the gene matches. The CDR3 is made up of 15 amino acids. CDR3 protein: CASSSPGGSNTEAFF. The CDR3 bases are TGTGCCAGCAGCTCACCAGGGGGCTCGAACACTGAAGCTTTCTTT.

The table lists this clonotype with a few counts. The V call is TRBV7-2, the J call TRBJ2-3; D not certain. CDR1 and CDR2 (germline): SGHTA, FQGNSA. CDR3 length equals 16 residues. Between the trimmed V and J ends, which lost 0 bases and 6 bases, there was a span of 16 bases. DNA of the CDR3: TGTGCCAGCAGCTTAGCTGGTCCTCTCCTTACCGATACGCAGTATTTT. Its protein is CASSLAGPLLTDTQYF.

This clonotype was counted a few times. The chain combines TRBV12-3 or TRBV12-4 with TRBJ1-1, with unresolved D. The CDR3 extends over 18 amino acids. The V end was cut by 5 bases, the J end by 3 bases, with 25 bases between. The CDR3, as DNA: TGTGCCAGCAGTCAGATCCACTGGTGGGAAGACCGGTACACTGAAGCTTTCTTT. Translated: CASSQIHWWEDRYTEAFF.

The chain joins TRBV7-3 to TRBJ2-2, with 10 bases fitting TRBD2. Germline V gene sequence: CDR1 SGHTA, CDR2 FQGTGA. J gave up 6 bases and V 3 bases, and 7 bases lay outside the gene matches. CDR3 length: 16 amino acids. The CDR3 DNA follows: TGTGCCAGCAGCTTGGGACTAGCGAATCTCGCCGGGGAGCTGTTTTTT. Protein: CASSLGLANLAGELFF.

This clonotype has just one count. The V and J genes are TRBV20-1 and TRBJ2-7; 10 bases align to TRBD1. Trimming at V came to 6 bases and at J to 5 bases, leaving 13 bases not matched to a gene. Germline CDR1 is DFQATT and CDR2 is SNEGSKA (reference sequence). This CDR3 has 15 residues. This CDR3 is CSAIGPGQGGHEQYF. In nucleotides, the CDR3 is TGCAGTGCCATAGGACCAGGACAGGGGGGCCACGAGCAGTACTTC.

A few counts support this clonotype. The J gene is TRBJ2-1, the V gene TRBV7-2, with D possibly being TRBD1 or TRBD2 (5 bases each). The CDR3 sequence is 22 residues long. CDR1 and CDR2 from the germline V gene are SGHTA and FQGNSA. V was clipped by 2 bases and J by 2 bases, with 31 bases between them. The DNA of the CDR3 is TGTGCCAGCAGCTTATCCCCACAGGCCTTACCCGGGACCCGATCAACCTACAATGAGCAGTTCTTC. The encoded protein is CASSLSPQALPGTRSTYNEQFF.

This clonotype has a count of ten or more. V usage is TRBV28 and J usage is TRBJ2-7; 10 positions agree with TRBD1. V trimming: 4 bases; J trimming: 2 bases; junction bases outside the gene matches: 8. Per germline, CDR1 MDHEN and CDR2 SYDVKM. CDR3 length equals 16 residues. The CDR3 is CASSSPPGQGTYEQYF. CDR3 nucleotides: TGTGCCAGCAGTTCCCCCCCGGGACAGGGGACCTACGAGCAGTACTTC.

This clonotype has a handful of counts. V is TRBV6-5 and J is TRBJ2-2; D gene uncertain. Germline CDR1 reads MNHEY; CDR2 reads SVGAGI. This CDR3 spans 11 amino acids. V was trimmed by 9 bases and J by 5 bases, leaving 7 bases between them. The CDR3 loop reads CARTRTGELFF. The CDR3 nucleotides read TGTGCCAGGACCAGGACCGGGGAGCTGTTTTTT.

This clonotype occurred a few times. This chain connects TRBV12-3 or TRBV12-4 to TRBJ2-5, with 8 bases aligning to TRBD2. CDR3 size: 17 residues. The trim removed 5 bases at V and 7 bases at J, leaving 18 bases unmatched. CDR3 protein: CASSLRWVAGSSRTQYF. CDR3 in DNA: TGTGCCAGCAGTCTCCGGTGGGTAGCGGGATCTTCGCGGACCCAGTACTTC.

This clonotype was observed many times. CDR3 nucleotide sequence: TGTGCCAGCAGCCCATTGAACACCGGGGAGCTGTTTTTT. Amino acid sequence: CASSPLNTGELFF. This chain joins TRBV7-3 and TRBJ2-2; D is uncertain. This CDR3 region has 13 residues. V was cut by 5 bases and J by 1 base, with 5 bases left in between. Germline assignment: CDR1 SGHTA and CDR2 FQGTGA.

This clonotype showed up just a few times. The V and J genes are TRBV7-3 and TRBJ1-1; D not certain. CDR3 length equals 14 residues. The germline V and J ends were trimmed by 2 bases and 0 bases, with 7 bases remaining between them. CDR1 is SGHTA, CDR2 FQGTGA, per germline. The CDR3 DNA reads as TGTGCCAGCAGCTTAGCCCCCCTGAACACTGAAGCTTTCTTT. Protein: CASSLAPLNTEAFF.

This clonotype has a count of ten or more. V and J are TRBV6-5 and TRBJ2-7, with 7 bases identical to TRBD2. The germline V gene has CDR1 MNHEY and CDR2 SVGAGI. The CDR3 covers 14 residues. The V segment lost 0 bases and the J segment 4 bases; nucleotides outside the gene matches: 3. The chain's CDR3 is CASSYSILAYEQYF. CDR3 nucleotides: TGTGCCAGCAGTTACTCGATACTAGCGTACGAGCAGTACTTC.